This T cell receptor (beta chain) originates from a study of siplizumab effects on memory and regulatory T cells. General study results and limits: Alloreactive sequences traceable to unstimulated CD4+ memory cells declined significantly under siplizumab. Proliferating siplizumab-culture Tregs lacked confirmation of suppressive function.

The assay was immunoSEQ multiplex PCR, and TCRdb's table has in-frame clones only and misses some. The sample consists of 94,000 or so clones, 93% of them appearing once. V shed 2 bases and J shed 6 bases, with 14 bases lying between them. The germline V gene encodes CDR1 GTSNPN and CDR2 SVGIG (reference sequence). The CDR3 length is 14 residues. A note on this clone: Its target is unknown.

The sequencing sample was made of CD8+ T cells sorted from blood. This receptor was taken from a human donor in good health. The chain is built from TRBV30 and TRBJ2-1; D is undetermined. CDR3 sequence (DNA): TGTGCCTGGAGTTATTCGACCCTAGGCAATGAGCAGTTCTTC. This sequence encodes CAWSYSTLGNEQFF.